This is a list of T cell receptor beta chains from one sample in a study of T cell responses to AZD1222 COVID-19 vaccine. Clones were sequenced by immunoSEQ multiplex PCR, and TCRdb holds only the in-frame ones, with some missing. The sample has over 65,000 clones, approximately 89% seen once. The sequences come from peripheral blood, collected 28 days after the second AZD1222 dose. The receptors derive from an adult who received the AZD1222 COVID-19 vaccine. CDR3s include the opening cysteine and the closing phenylalanine or tryptophan. D genes are given only for firm matches. A row's size may be missing; if present it is once, few, many or a size class.

.	TRBJ1-2	TRBV18	.	CASSPQGEEGYTF	TGTGCCAGCTCACCACAGGGGGAGGAAGGCTACACCTTC
.	TRBJ1-3	TRBV28	TRBD1	CASSFTGGKSGNTIYF	TGTGCCAGCAGTTTCACAGGGGGCAAGTCTGGAAACACCATATATTTT
.	TRBJ2-1	TRBV15	.	CATAPRSGSYNEQFF	TGTGCCACCGCGCCGAGGTCCGGCTCCTACAATGAGCAGTTCTTC
once	TRBJ1-1	TRBV12-3/TRBV12-4	.	CASSLGYTEAFF	TGTGCCAGCAGTTTGGGGTACACTGAAGCTTTCTTT
once	TRBJ2-1	TRBV2	.	CASRFEGNEQFF	TGTGCCAGCAGATTCGAGGGAAATGAGCAGTTCTTC
.	TRBJ2-5	TRBV4-1	.	CASNHPGQGTQETQYF	TGCGCCAGTAACCACCCTGGGCAGGGCACGCAAGAGACCCAGTACTTC
.	TRBJ2-7	TRBV7-2	TRBD2	CASSLGGGTGREQYF	TGTGCCAGCAGCTTAGGCGGGGGGACGGGACGGGAGCAGTACTTC
once	TRBJ2-3	TRBV13	TRBD2	CASSSGLATDTQYF	TGTGCCAGCAGCTCGGGACTAGCGACAGATACGCAGTATTTT
.	TRBJ2-6	TRBV9	.	CASSLLVSGANVLTF	TGTGCCAGCAGCCTCCTGGTCTCTGGGGCCAACGTCCTGACTTTC
.	TRBJ2-7	TRBV7-9	TRBD1	CASSLAGTAYEQYF	TGTGCCAGCAGCTTAGCTGGGACAGCCTACGAGCAGTACTTC
.	TRBJ2-7	TRBV11-2	TRBD2	CASTTGGSVTYEQYF	TGTGCCAGCACAACGGGGGGTAGCGTTACCTACGAGCAGTACTTC
.	TRBJ2-2	TRBV7-3	.	CASSSQVATGELFF	TGTGCCAGCAGCTCTCAGGTTGCCACCGGGGAGCTGTTTTTT
.	TRBJ2-3	TRBV24-1	TRBD2	CATSDASGGMTDTQYF	TGTGCCACCAGTGATGCTAGCGGGGGGATGACAGATACGCAGTATTTT
.	TRBJ2-3	TRBV19	.	CASRPSRQRGTDTQYF	TGTGCCAGTAGACCGTCCCGCCAGCGAGGCACAGATACGCAGTATTTT
once	TRBJ1-1	TRBV5-4	.	CASSLSWGDTEAFF	TGTGCCAGCAGTTTGAGTTGGGGGGACACTGAAGCTTTCTTT
.	TRBJ2-3	TRBV7-9	.	CASSPAAGPDTQYF	TGTGCCAGCAGCCCGGCGGCAGGGCCAGATACGCAGTATTTT
.	TRBJ1-1	TRBV5-1	TRBD1	CASSPDRGMNTEAFF	TGCGCCAGCAGCCCAGACAGGGGAATGAACACTGAAGCTTTCTTT
.	TRBJ1-4	TRBV10-2	.	CASSASGAVGEKLFF	TGCGCCAGCAGTGCCTCCGGGGCCGTGGGGGAAAAACTGTTTTTT
.	TRBJ1-2	TRBV6-5	.	CASSYREAGIGYTF	TGTGCCAGCAGTTACCGCGAGGCAGGGATTGGCTACACCTTC
.	TRBJ1-4	TRBV9	TRBD1	CASSAGAGGDEKLFF	TGTGCCAGCAGCGCAGGGGCAGGGGGAGACGAAAAACTGTTTTTT
.	TRBJ2-3	TRBV6-1	TRBD2	CASSGRLAGSTDTQYF	TGTGCCAGCAGTGGAAGACTAGCGGGCAGCACAGATACGCAGTATTTT
.	TRBJ2-1	TRBV19	.	CATHRDEAYNEQFF	TGTGCCACCCACCGGGACGAGGCCTACAATGAGCAGTTCTTC
.	TRBJ1-5	TRBV4-2	.	CASSQVSRYNQPQHF	TGTGCCAGCAGCCAAGTTTCCCGGTATAATCAGCCCCAGCATTTT
.	TRBJ2-3	TRBV2	.	CASSSDLATDTQYF	TGTGCCAGCAGTTCGGACTTAGCCACAGATACGCAGTATTTT
few	TRBJ2-5	TRBV27	.	CASSLGVLQETQYF	TGTGCCAGCAGTTTAGGAGTGCTCCAAGAGACCCAGTACTTC
.	TRBJ1-4	TRBV16	.	CASSHNEKLFF	TGTGCCAGCAGCCATAATGAAAAACTGTTTTTT
once	TRBJ2-3	TRBV19	TRBD1	CASSPGQGADTQYF	TGTGCCAGTAGTCCAGGACAGGGCGCAGATACGCAGTATTTT
few	TRBJ1-1	TRBV28	TRBD1	CASRTGDTEAFF	TGTGCCAGCAGGACAGGGGACACTGAAGCTTTCTTT
.	TRBJ2-1	TRBV9	.	CASSVGRPKPGDEQFF	TGTGCCAGCAGCGTAGGTCGGCCGAAGCCGGGAGATGAGCAGTTCTTC
.	TRBJ1-5	TRBV7-8	TRBD1	CASSFRGQRLDQPQHF	TGTGCCAGCAGCTTCAGGGGGCAAAGACTTGATCAGCCCCAGCATTTT
.	TRBJ2-3	TRBV13	TRBD1	CASSLGLRDRGRKTDTQYF	TGTGCCAGCAGCTTAGGCCTCAGGGACAGGGGACGAAAGACAGATACGCAGTATTTT
.	TRBJ1-1	TRBV2	.	CASRGPPDLNTEAFF	TGTGCCAGCAGGGGGCCCCCGGATCTGAACACTGAAGCTTTCTTT
.	TRBJ2-3	TRBV4-3	TRBD1	CASSQDLGTVGTDTQYF	TGCGCCAGCAGCCAAGATCTAGGGACAGTTGGTACAGATACGCAGTATTTT
once	TRBJ1-5	TRBV27	.	CASSGGVDTQPQHF	TGTGCCAGCAGCGGGGGGGTAGATACTCAGCCCCAGCATTTT
once	TRBJ1-1	TRBV3-1/TRBV3-2	.	CASSPLAPPSEAFF	TGTGCCAGCAGCCCTCTGGCCCCCCCCAGTGAGGCTTTCTTT
.	TRBJ2-5	TRBV27	TRBD2	CASSQIGGAVFETQYF	TGTGCCAGCAGCCAAATCGGGGGGGCCGTGTTCGAGACCCAGTACTTC